At least ten counts were recorded for the clone carrying this TCR beta chain. The target antigen is unknown. The sample is drawn from a study of molecular identifiers for immune sequencing clone quantification. Findings and caveats of the study: Identical TCR molecules that share a barcode could lead to an underestimation of highly expanded clone sizes.

Trimming pared 1 base from V and 3 bases from J, leaving 7 bases between. Germline CDR1 is MNHEY and CDR2 is SVGEGT. The CDR3 loop spans 14 amino acids. Every naive CD8 library was made from between roughly 17,000 and 1,100,000 sorted cells with 10%, 30% or 50% RNA. TCRdb re-analysed the PCR reads in MiXCR, keeping a single row per CDR3 protein. This sample has more than 450,000 distinct CDR3 sequences, with about 21% found just once. Sequenced: naive CD8+ T cells from blood, with Jurkat cell RNA spiked in. The subset here: FACS-sorted CD8+CD4-CCR7+CD45RA+ naive T cells. The sequence came from a human donor in good health. Some libraries in this study had Jurkat cell RNA spiked in. The rearrangement links TRBV6-2 or TRBV6-3 to TRBJ1-5; the D is unclear. CDR3 amino acids: CASSYFGPNQPQHF. CDR3 sequence (DNA): TGTGCCAGCAGTTACTTCGGACCCAATCAGCCCCAGCATTTT.